The clone carrying this T cell receptor (beta chain) turned up a few times. Trimming removed 7 bases from V and 6 bases from J, with 19 bases in between. CDR3 length: 15 amino acids. Per the germline V gene, CDR1 is SGHTA and CDR2 is FQGTGA. Using its own MiXCR run on the RT-PCR reads, TCRdb lists one record per CDR3 protein. Here the sample spans about 680,000 distinct CDR3 sequences, 13% to 15% being singletons. The receptor comes from a female donor in good health, serving as a healthy control. The sequencing input was memory CD4+ T cells from blood. The chain employs TRBV7-3 and TRBJ2-1, with D uncertain. CDR3 coding DNA: TGTGCCAGCACCCAAGGACCATCCTCCCGCAATGAGCAGTTCTTC. Its protein is CASTQGPSSRNEQFF.